The present T cell receptor beta chain was sequenced within a study of shared clonotypes between healthy human individuals. General study results and limits: A generally larger estimated richness was seen in naive subsets than in memory subsets.

The repertoire was sequenced with immunoSEQ multiplex PCR; TCRdb's copy has only in-frame clones and lacks some. This table holds about 2.1 million clones, around 93% found once. Remarks on this clone: Its specificity is unknown.

The naive CD8 fraction comprised CD45RO-negative cells positively selected for CCR7 and excluded terminally differentiated effector memory CD45RA+ cells. The source material was naive CD8+ T cells from PBMCs. The sequence was collected from a man aged 18 to 29 in good health. Some clones in this sample may be carry-over from other donors' samples.

The CDR3: CASSQDRSGRAVGEQFF. The CDR3, as DNA: TGCGCCAGCAGCCAAGATCGATCGGGGAGGGCCGTGGGTGAGCAGTTCTTC. The chain links TRBV4-3 to TRBJ2-1, with 7 bases fitting TRBD2. With V trimmed by 0 bases and J by 9 bases, 14 bases remained unmatched. This CDR3 spans 17 amino acids. Germline values: CDR1 LGHNA, CDR2 YSLEER.